This TCR beta chain appears in the sequencing data of a study of blood T cell repertoires in COVID-19. Study details: Acute and convalescent COVID-19 samples came from the United States, Italy and Spain. PBMCs, B-cell-depleted T cells, or T cells were the source of the cDNA or gDNA that made up the material.

Patients of the Seattle cohort, enrolled during active infection, were followed longitudinally. Germline lookup yields CDR1 MNHEY and CDR2 SMNVEV (reference sequence). This CDR3 is 15 amino acids long. Unmatched junction bases numbered 8, after V lost 3 bases and J lost 7 bases. Per the original methods: Reference gene primer amplification yielded estimated nucleated cell counts. Here immunoSEQ multiplex PCR was the method, and the copy in TCRdb shows in-frame clones only, minus some. V and J calls and clone size come straight from that table; D and trimming were deduced from the DNA. The sample holds under 250,000 clones, about 84% seen once.

This chain joins TRBV27 and TRBJ2-1, with 8 positions matching TRBD2. Sequencing input: peripheral blood. This TCR derives from a woman at least 80 years old with COVID-19, enrolled during active disease. In nucleotides, the CDR3 is TGTGCCAGCAGTTTTCGGTCGGGGGGGGTGAATGAGCAGTTCTTC. It is translated as CASSFRSGGVNEQFF.